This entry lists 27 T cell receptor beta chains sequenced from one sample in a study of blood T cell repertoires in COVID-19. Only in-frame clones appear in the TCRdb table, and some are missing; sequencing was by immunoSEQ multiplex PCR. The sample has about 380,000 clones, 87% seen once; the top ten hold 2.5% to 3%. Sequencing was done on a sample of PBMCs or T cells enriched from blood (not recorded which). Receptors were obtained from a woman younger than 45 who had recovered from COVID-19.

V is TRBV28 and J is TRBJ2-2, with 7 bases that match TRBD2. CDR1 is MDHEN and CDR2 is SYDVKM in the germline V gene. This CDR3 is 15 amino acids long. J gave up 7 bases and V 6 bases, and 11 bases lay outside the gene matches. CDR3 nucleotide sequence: TGTGCCAGCAGCTGGGCGGGAGTAGTTGTCGGGGAGCTGTTTTTT. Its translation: CASSWAGVVVGELFF.

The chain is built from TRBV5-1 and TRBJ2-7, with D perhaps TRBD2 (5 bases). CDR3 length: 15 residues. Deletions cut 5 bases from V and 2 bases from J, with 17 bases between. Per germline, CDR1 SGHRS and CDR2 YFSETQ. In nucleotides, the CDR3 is TGCGCCAGCAGTTCTGGAGACGGACTTACCTACGAGCAGTACTTC. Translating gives CASSSGDGLTYEQYF.

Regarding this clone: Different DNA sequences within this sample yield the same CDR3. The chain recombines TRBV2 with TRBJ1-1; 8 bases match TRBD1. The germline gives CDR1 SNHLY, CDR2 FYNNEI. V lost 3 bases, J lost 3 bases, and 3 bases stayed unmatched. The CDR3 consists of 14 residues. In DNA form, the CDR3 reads TGTGCCAGCAGTGAGCAGGGGGCCTACACTGAAGCTTTCTTT. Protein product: CASSEQGAYTEAFF.

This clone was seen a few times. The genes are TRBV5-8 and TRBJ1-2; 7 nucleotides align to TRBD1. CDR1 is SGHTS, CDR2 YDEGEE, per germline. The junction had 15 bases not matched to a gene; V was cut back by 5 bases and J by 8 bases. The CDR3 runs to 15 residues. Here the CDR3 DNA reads TGTGCCAGCAGATATAACAGGGGATTTACGCAGGGCTACACCTTC. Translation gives CASRYNRGFTQGYTF. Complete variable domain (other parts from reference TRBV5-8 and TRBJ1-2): EAGVTQSPTHLIKTRGQQATLRCSPISGHTSVYWYQQALGLGLQFLLWYDEGEERNRGNFPPRFSGRQFPNYSSELNVNALELEDSALYLCASRYNRGFTQGYTFGSGTRLTVV.

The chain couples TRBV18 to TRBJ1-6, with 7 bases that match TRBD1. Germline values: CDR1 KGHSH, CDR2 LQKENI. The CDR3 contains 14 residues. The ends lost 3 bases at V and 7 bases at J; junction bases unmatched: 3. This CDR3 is CASSPGQENSPLHF. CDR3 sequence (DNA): TGTGCCAGCTCACCCGGACAGGAGAATTCACCCCTCCACTTT.

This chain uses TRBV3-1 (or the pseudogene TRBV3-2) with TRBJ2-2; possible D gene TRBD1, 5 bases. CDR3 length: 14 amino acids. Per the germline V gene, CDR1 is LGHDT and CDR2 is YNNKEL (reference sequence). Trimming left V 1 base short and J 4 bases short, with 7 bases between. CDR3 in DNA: TGTGCCAGCAGCCAAGTCAGGGCCACCGGGGAGCTGTTTTTT. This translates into CASSQVRATGELFF.

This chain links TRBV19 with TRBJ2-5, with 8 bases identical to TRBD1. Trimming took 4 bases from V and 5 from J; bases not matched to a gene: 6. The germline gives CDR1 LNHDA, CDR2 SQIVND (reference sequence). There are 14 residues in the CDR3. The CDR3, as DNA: TGTGCCAGTAGTACCTTCGACAGGGGTGAGACCCAGTACTTC. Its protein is CASSTFDRGETQYF.

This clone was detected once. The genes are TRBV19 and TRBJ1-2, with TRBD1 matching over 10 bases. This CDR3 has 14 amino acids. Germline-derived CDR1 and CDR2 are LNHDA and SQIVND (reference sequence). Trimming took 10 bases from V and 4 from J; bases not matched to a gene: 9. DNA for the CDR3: TGTGCCACCCTAGACAGGGGGCGTACCTATGGCTACACCTTC. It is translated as CATLDRGRTYGYTF.

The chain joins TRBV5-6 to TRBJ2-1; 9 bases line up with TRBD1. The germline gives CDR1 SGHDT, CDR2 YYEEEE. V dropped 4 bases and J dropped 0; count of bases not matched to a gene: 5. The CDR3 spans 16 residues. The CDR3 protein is CASSPRDRASYNEQFF. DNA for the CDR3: TGTGCCAGCAGCCCGAGGGACAGGGCCTCCTACAATGAGCAGTTCTTC.

The CDR3, as DNA: TGTGCCAGTTCTCCCGGGACTAGCCTCTACGAGCAGTACTTC. This codes for CASSPGTSLYEQYF. The chain joins TRBV19 to TRBJ2-7, with 9 positions matching TRBD2. The length of the CDR3 is 14 residues. The V segment lost 8 bases and the J segment 3 bases; nucleotides outside the gene matches: 8. The germline V gene encodes CDR1 LNHDA and CDR2 SQIVND (reference sequence).

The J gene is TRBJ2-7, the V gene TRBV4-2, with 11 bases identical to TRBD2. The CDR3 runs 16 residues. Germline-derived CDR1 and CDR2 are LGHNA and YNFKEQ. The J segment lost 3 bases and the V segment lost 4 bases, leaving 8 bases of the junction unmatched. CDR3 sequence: CASSPGPTSGSYEQYF. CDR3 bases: TGTGCCAGCAGCCCGGGACCTACTAGCGGGAGCTACGAGCAGTACTTC.

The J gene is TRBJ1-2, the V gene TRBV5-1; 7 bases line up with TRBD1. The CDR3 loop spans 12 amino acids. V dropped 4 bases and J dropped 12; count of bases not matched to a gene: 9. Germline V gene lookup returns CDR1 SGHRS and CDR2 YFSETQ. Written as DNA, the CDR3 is TGCGCCAGCAGCGCCGAGGGGGCAGGGCACACCTTC. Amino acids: CASSAEGAGHTF.

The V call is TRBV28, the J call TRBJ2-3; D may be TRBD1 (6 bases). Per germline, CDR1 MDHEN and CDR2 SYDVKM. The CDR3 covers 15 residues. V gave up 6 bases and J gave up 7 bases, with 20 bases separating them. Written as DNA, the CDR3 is TGTGCCAGCAGCGGACAGAGAGACTTTTCGAATACGCAGTATTTT. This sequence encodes CASSGQRDFSNTQYF.

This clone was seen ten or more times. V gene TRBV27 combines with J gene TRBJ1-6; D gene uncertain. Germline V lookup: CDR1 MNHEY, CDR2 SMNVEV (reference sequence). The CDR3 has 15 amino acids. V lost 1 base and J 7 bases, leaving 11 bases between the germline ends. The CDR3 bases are TGTGCCAGCAGTTTATGGGCCGGCCAAAATTCACCCCTCCACTTT. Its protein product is CASSLWAGQNSPLHF.

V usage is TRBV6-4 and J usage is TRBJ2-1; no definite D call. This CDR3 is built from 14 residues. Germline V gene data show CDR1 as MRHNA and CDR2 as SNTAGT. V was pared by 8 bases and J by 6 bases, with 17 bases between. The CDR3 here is CASSYKASGNEQFF. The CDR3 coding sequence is TGTGCCAGCTCCTACAAGGCCTCGGGCAATGAGCAGTTCTTC.

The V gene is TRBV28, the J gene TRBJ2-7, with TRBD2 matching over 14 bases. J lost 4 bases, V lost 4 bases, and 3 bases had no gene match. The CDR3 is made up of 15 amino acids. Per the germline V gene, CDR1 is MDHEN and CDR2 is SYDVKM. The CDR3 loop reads CASSSRLAGGYEQYF. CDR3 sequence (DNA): TGTGCCAGCAGTTCAAGACTAGCGGGAGGGTACGAGCAGTACTTC. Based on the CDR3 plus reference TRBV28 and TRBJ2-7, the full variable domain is DVKVTQSSRYLVKRTGEKVFLECVQDMDHENMFWYRQDPGLGLRLIYFSYDVKMKEKGDIPEGYSVSREKKERFSLILESASTNQTSMYLCASSSRLAGGYEQYFGPGTRLTVT.

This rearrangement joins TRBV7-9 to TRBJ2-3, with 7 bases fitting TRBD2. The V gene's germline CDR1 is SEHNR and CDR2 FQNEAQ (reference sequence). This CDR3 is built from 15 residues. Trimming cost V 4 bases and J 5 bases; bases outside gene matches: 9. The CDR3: CASSSVNTGGDTQYF. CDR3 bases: TGTGCCAGCAGCTCGGTGAATACGGGGGGAGATACGCAGTATTTT.

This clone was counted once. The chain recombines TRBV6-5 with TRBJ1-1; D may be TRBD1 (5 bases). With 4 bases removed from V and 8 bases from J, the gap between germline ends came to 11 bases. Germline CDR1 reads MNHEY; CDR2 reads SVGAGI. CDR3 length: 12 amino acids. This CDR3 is CASSSYRGEAFF. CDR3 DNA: TGTGCCAGCAGTTCATATAGGGGAGAAGCTTTCTTT.

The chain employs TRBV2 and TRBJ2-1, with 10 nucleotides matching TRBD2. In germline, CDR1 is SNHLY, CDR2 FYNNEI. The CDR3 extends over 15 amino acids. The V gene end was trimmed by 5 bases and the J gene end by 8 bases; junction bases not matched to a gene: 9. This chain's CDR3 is CASSPQTSGLYEQFF. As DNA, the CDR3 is TGTGCCAGCAGTCCCCAGACTAGCGGGCTCTATGAGCAGTTCTTC.

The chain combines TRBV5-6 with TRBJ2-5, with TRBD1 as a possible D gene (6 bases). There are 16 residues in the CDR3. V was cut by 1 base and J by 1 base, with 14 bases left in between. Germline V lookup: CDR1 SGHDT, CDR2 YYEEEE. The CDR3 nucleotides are TGTGCCAGCAGCTTGCCCCCGGGACACCTCCAAGAGACCCAGTACTTC. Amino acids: CASSLPPGHLQETQYF.

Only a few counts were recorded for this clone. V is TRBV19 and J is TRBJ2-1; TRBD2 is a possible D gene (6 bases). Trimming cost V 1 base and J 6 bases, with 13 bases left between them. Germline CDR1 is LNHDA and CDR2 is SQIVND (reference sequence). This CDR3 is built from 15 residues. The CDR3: CASSIVPAGRNEQFF. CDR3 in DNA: TGTGCCAGTAGTATAGTCCCAGCGGGCCGCAATGAGCAGTTCTTC.

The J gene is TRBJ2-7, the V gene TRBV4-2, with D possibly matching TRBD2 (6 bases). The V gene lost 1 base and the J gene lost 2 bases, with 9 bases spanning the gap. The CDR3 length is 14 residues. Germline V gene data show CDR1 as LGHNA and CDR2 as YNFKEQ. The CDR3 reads CASSQGGITYEQYF. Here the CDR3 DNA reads TGTGCCAGCAGCCAAGGCGGGATAACCTACGAGCAGTACTTC.

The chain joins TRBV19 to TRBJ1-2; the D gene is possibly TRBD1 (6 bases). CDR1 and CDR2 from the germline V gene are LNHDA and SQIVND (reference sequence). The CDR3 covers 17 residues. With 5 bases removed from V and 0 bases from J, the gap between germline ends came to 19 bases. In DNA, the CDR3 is TGTGCCAGTAGTCCAAGAAGTAGACAGGAGTCTAACTATGGCTACACCTTC. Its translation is CASSPRSRQESNYGYTF. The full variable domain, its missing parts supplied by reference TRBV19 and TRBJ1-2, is DGGITQSPKYLFRKEGQNVTLSCEQNLNHDAMYWYRQDPGQGLRLIYYSQIVNDFQKGDIAEGYSVSREKKESFPLTVTSAQKNPTAFYLCASSPRSRQESNYGYTFGSGTRLTVV.

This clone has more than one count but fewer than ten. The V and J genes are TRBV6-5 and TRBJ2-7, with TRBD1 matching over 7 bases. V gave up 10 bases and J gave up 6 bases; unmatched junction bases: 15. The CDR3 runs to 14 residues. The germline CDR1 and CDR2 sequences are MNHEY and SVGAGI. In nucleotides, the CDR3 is TGTGCCAACCGATATGGGACAGAGCCTTCCGAGCAGTACTTC. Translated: CANRYGTEPSEQYF.

The CDR3 DNA reads TGTGCCAGTAGTATAGTTCTGCGGGGGCCCGGGGGGGAGACCCAGTACTTC. Protein sequence: CASSIVLRGPGGETQYF. The rearrangement joins TRBV19 to TRBJ2-5, with D possibly being TRBD2 (7 bases). Germline loops: CDR1 LNHDA, CDR2 SQIVND (reference sequence). The CDR3 is made up of 17 amino acids. V was trimmed by 1 base and J by 5 bases, leaving 20 bases between them.

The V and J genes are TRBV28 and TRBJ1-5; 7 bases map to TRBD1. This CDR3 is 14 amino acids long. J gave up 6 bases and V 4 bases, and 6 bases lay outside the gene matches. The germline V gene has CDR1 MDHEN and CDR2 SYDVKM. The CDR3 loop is CASSSQGSGQPQHF. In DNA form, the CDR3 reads TGTGCCAGCAGTTCACAGGGGTCGGGTCAGCCCCAGCATTTT. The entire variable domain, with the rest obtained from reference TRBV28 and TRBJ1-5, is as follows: DVKVTQSSRYLVKRTGEKVFLECVQDMDHENMFWYRQDPGLGLRLIYFSYDVKMKEKGDIPEGYSVSREKKERFSLILESASTNQTSMYLCASSSQGSGQPQHFGDGTRLSIL.

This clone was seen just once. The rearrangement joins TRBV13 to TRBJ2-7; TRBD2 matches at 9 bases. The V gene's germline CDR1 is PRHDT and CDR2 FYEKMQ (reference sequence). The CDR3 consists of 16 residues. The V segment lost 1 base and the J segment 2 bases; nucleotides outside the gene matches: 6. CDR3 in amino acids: CASSLVSGGPTYEQYF. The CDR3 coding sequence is TGTGCCAGCAGCTTAGTTAGCGGGGGTCCCACCTACGAGCAGTACTTC.